This entry is about one T cell receptor beta chain. The source of the sample is a study of cytomegalovirus exposure and HLA in healthy donors. TCRdb's table, derived via immunoSEQ multiplex PCR, lists solely in-frame clones and lacks some. Of about 170,000 clones listed, about nine tenths are singletons. V lost 6 bases and J lost 5, with 16 bases in between. The CDR3 has 14 residues. The germline V gene has CDR1 MGHDK and CDR2 SYGVNS. The chain is built from TRBV25-1 and TRBJ2-5; a possible D gene is TRBD2 (6 bases). The receptor's source is a woman under 40 in good health and CMV-seronegative. The source material was PBMCs. As DNA, the CDR3 is TGTGCCAGCAGCCCTCTCGGGGGACGTGAGACCCAGTACTTC. It specifies CASSPLGGRETQYF.